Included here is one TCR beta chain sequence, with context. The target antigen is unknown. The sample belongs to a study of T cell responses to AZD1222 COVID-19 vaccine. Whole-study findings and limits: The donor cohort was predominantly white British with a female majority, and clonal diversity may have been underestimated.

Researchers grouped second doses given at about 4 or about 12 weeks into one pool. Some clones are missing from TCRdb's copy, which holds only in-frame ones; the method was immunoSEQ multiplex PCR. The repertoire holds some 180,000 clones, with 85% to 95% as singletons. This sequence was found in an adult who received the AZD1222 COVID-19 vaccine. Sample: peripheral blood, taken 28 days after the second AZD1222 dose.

DNA of the CDR3: TGCGCCAGCAGCCCCGGCCTGCCAGGGACTAGCGGCGACAATGAGCAGTTCTTC. Its translation: CASSPGLPGTSGDNEQFF. The chain uses TRBV4-1 and TRBJ2-1, with 11 positions matching TRBD2. Per germline, CDR1 MGHRA and CDR2 YSYEKL. J gave up 5 bases and V 4 bases, and 13 bases lay outside the gene matches. The CDR3 totals 18 residues.